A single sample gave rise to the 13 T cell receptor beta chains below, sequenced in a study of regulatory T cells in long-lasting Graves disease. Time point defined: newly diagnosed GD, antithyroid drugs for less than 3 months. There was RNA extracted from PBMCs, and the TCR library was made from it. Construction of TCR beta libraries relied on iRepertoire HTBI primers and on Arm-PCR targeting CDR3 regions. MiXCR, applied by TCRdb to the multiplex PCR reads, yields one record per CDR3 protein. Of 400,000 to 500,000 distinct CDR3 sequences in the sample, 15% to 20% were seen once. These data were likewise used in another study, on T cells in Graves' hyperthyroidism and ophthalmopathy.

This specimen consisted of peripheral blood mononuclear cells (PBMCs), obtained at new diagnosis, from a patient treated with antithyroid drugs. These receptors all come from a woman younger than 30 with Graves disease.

The CDR3 sequence: CASSLDSPRTDTQYF. CDR3 nucleotides: TGTGCCAGCAGTTTAGACTCCCCGCGCACAGATACGCAGTATTTT. V and J are TRBV6-5 and TRBJ2-3; D unclear. Germline values: CDR1 MNHEY, CDR2 SVGAGI. CDR3 size: 15 residues. Trimming took 4 bases from V and 1 from J, leaving 12 bases between them.

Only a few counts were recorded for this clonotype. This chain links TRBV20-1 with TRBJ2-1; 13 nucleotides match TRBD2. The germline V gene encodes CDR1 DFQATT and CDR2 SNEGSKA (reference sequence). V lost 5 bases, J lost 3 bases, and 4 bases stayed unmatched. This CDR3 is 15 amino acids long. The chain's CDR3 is CSAGGLAGNYNEQFF. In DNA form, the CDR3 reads TGCAGTGCTGGGGGACTAGCGGGAAACTACAATGAGCAGTTCTTC.

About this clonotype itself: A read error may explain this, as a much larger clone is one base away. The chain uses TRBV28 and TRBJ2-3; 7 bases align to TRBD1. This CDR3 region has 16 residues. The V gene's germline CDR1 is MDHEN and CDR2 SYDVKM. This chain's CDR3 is CTSPPRGPGSTDTQYF. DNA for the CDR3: TGTACCAGCCCCCCGAGGGGGCCCGGTAGCACAGATACGCAGTATTTT.

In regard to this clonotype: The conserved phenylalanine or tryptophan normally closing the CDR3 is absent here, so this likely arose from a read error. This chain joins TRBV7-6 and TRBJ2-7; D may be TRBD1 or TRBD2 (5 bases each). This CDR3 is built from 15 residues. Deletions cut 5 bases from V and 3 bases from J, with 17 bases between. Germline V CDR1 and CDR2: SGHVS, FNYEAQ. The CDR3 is CASSPHEGRVYEQYS. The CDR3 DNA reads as TGTGCCAGCAGCCCCCATGAGGGGCGGGTCTACGAGCAGTACTCC.

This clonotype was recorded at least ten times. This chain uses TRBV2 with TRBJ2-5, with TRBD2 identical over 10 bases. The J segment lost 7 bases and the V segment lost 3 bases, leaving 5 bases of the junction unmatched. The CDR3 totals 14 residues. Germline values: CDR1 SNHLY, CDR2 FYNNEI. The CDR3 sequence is CASSDGTSVRTQYF. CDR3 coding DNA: TGTGCCAGCAGTGACGGGACTAGCGTCAGGACCCAGTACTTC. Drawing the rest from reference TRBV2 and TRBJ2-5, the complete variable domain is EPEVTQTPSHQVTQMGQEVILRCVPISNHLYFYWYRQILGQKVEFLVSFYNNEISEKSEIFDDQFSVERPDGSNFTLKIRSTKLEDSAMYFCASSDGTSVRTQYFGPGTRLLVL.

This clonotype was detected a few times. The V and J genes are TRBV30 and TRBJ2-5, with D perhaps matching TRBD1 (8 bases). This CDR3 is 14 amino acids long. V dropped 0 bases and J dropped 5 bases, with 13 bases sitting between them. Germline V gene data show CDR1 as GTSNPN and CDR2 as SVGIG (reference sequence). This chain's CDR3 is CAWSVTGEGETQYF. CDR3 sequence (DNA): TGTGCCTGGAGTGTGACAGGGGAGGGTGAGACCCAGTACTTC.

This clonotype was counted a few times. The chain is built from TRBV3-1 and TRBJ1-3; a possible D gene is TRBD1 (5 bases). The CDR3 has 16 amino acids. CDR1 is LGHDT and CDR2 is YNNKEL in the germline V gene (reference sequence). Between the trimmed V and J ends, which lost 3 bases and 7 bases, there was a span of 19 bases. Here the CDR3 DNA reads TGTGCCAGCAGCCAGATCGGGACTCCACGTAGGAACACCATATATTTT. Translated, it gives CASSQIGTPRRNTIYF.

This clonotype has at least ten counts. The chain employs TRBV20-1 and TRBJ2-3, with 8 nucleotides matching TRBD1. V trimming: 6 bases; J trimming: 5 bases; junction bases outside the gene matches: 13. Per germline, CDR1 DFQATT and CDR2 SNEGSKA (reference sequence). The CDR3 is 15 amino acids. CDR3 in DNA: TGCAGTGCCCCATGGGAACAGGGGGTACTAGATACGCAGTATTTT. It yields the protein CSAPWEQGVLDTQYF.

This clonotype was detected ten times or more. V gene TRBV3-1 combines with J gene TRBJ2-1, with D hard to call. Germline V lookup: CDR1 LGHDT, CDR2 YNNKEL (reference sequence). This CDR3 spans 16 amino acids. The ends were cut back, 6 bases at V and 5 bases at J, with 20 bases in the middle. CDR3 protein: CASRTLQPKGNNEQFF. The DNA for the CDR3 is TGTGCCAGCAGGACACTCCAGCCGAAGGGAAACAATGAGCAGTTCTTC.

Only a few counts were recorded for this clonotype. CDR3 nucleotides: TGTGCCAGCAGCGTAGTTACTAGCGGAGACTACAATGAGCAGTTCTTC. Translated: CASSVVTSGDYNEQFF. This sequence joins TRBV9 and TRBJ2-1, with TRBD2 matching 8 bases. The trim removed 0 bases at V and 3 bases at J, leaving 5 bases unmatched. Germline V gives CDR1 SGDLS, CDR2 YYNGEE. This CDR3 is 16 amino acids long.

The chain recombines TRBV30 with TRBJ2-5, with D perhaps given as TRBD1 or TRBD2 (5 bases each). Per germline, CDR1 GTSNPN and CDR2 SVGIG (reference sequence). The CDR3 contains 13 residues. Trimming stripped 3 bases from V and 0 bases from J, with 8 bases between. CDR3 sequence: CAWSGTNQETQYF. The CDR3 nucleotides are TGTGCCTGGAGCGGGACCAACCAAGAGACCCAGTACTTC. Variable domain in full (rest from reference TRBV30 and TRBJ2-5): SQTIHQWPATLVQPVGSPLSLECTVEGTSNPNLYWYRQAAGRGLQLLFYSVGIGQISSEVPQNLSASRPQDRQFILSSKKLLLSDSGFYLCAWSGTNQETQYFGPGTRLLVL.

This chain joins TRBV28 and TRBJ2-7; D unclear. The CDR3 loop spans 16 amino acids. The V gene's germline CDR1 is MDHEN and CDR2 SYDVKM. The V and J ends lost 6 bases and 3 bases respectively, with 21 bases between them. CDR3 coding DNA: TGTGCCAGCAGCCCGCCCGGGTGGCAGGCGCGCTACGAGCAGTACTTC. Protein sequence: CASSPPGWQARYEQYF.

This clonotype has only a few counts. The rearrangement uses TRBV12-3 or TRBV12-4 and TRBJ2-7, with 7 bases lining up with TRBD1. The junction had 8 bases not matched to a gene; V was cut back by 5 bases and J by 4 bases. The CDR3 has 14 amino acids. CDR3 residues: CASSRPDRAYEQYF. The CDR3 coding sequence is TGTGCCAGCAGTCGACCCGACAGGGCTTACGAGCAGTACTTC.